Shown below are 17 T cell receptor beta chains from a single sample sequenced in a study of cytotoxic CD8 clonotypes in ibrutinib-treated CLL listed by TCRdb under 2021. Preparation of the library involved the immunoSEQ multiplex PCR assay. TCRdb limited this immuneACCESS table to in-frame rearrangements with V and J called. A share of clones is missing; checked studies link under half to unresolved V genes, and the rest is unexplained. The sample table holds under 300,000 clones, of which 60% to 75% were seen once. Clones ranked in the top ten supply approximately 15% of the sample. This specimen's time point label, interpreted: approximately 2 years on ibrutinib. Source: PBMCs, taken after 24 months of ibrutinib treatment. These receptors all stem from a human donor with chronic lymphocytic leukemia.

The V and J genes are TRBV2 and TRBJ1-1; 8 positions agree with TRBD1. This CDR3 region has 15 residues. The germline V gene has CDR1 SNHLY and CDR2 FYNNEI. The V and J ends lost 5 bases and 3 bases, in that order; junction bases with no gene match: 8. The CDR3 bases are TGTGCCAGCAGTCAACAGGGGGTATCGGACACTGAAGCTTTCTTT. Translated, it gives CASSQQGVSDTEAFF. Combining the CDR3 with reference TRBV2 and TRBJ1-1 gives the whole variable domain EPEVTQTPSHQVTQMGQEVILRCVPISNHLYFYWYRQILGQKVEFLVSFYNNEISEKSEIFDDQFSVERPDGSNFTLKIRSTKLEDSAMYFCASSQQGVSDTEAFFGQGTRLTVV.

V gene TRBV7-3 combines with J gene TRBJ2-5; TRBD1 matches at 8 bases. The J call may not be correct, given that the DNA end is closer to TRBJ2-7. Germline V CDR1 and CDR2: SGHTA, FQGTGA. This CDR3 region has 14 residues. The CDR3 region is CASSLTRDRNEQYF. In nucleotides, the CDR3 is TGTGCCAGCAGCTTAACCCGGGACAGGAACGAGCAGTACTTC.

Only one count was recorded for this clone. Other DNA sequences in the same sample also yield this CDR3. This rearrangement joins TRBV6-5 to TRBJ2-7, with D hard to call. Trimming removed 2 bases at V and 4 bases at J, with 9 bases between. In germline, CDR1 is MNHEY, CDR2 SVGAGI. This CDR3 spans 13 amino acids. In DNA form, the CDR3 reads TGTGCCAGCAGTTACGCCCCTACATACGAGCAGTACTTC. Protein: CASSYAPTYEQYF.

V and J are TRBV13 and TRBJ1-5, with D possibly TRBD1 on 6 matching bases. CDR1 is PRHDT and CDR2 is FYEKMQ in the germline V gene (reference sequence). Trimming removed 0 bases from V and 6 bases from J, with 9 bases in between. CDR3 length: 14 residues. DNA of the CDR3: TGTGCCAGCAGCTTAGGCAGGGGTGTTCAGCCCCAGCATTTT. Its translation is CASSLGRGVQPQHF.

The CDR3 sequence is CASSPRQGSNQPQHF. Written as DNA, the CDR3 is TGTGCCAGCAGCCCTCGACAGGGCAGCAATCAGCCCCAGCATTTT. The rearrangement links TRBV11-1 to TRBJ1-5; 7 bases are shared with TRBD1. This CDR3 is 15 amino acids long. J lost 1 base, V lost 5 bases, and 5 bases had no gene match. The germline CDR1 and CDR2 sequences are SGHAT and FQDESV (reference sequence).

This sequence joins TRBV9 and TRBJ2-1; no definite D call. The CDR3 loop spans 15 amino acids. Germline CDR1 and CDR2: SGDLS and YYNGEE. Between the trimmed V and J ends, which lost 3 bases and 0 bases, there was a span of 10 bases. CDR3 amino acids: CASSAGPHSYNEQFF. The CDR3 bases are TGTGCCAGCAGCGCCGGCCCCCACTCCTACAATGAGCAGTTCTTC.

The chain has TRBV5-1 and TRBJ1-1; D gene ambiguous. The V end was cut by 4 bases, the J end by 7 bases, with 8 bases between. The CDR3 length is 11 residues. Germline-derived CDR1 and CDR2 are SGHRS and YFSETQ. CDR3 nucleotides: TGCGCCAGCAGCCTCCTGGGTGAAGCTTTCTTT. Protein product: CASSLLGEAFF.

As for this clone: The identical CDR3 is also encoded by other nucleotide sequences in the sample. The chain links TRBV28 to TRBJ2-7; TRBD1 is a possible D gene (6 bases). V lost 6 bases and J 3 bases, leaving 9 bases between the germline ends. Per germline, CDR1 MDHEN and CDR2 SYDVKM. There are 12 residues in the CDR3. The CDR3 is CASRDSIYEQYF. The CDR3 coding sequence is TGTGCCAGCAGGGACAGTATCTACGAGCAGTACTTC.

This clone appeared a single time. V gene TRBV5-1 combines with J gene TRBJ2-7; weak D call: TRBD2 (6 bases). CDR1 and CDR2 from the germline V gene are SGHRS and YFSETQ. The ends were cut back, 7 bases at V and 2 bases at J, with 22 bases in the middle. The CDR3 sequence is 16 residues long. The CDR3 region has the DNA TGCGCCAGCGGCACCGGGACTCTAGCCCCGGCCTACGAGCAGTACTTC. Residues: CASGTGTLAPAYEQYF.

The rearrangement links TRBV13 to TRBJ2-7; 7 bases fit TRBD2. The CDR3 has 13 amino acids. With V trimmed by 6 bases and J by 3 bases, 5 bases remained unmatched. Germline V lookup: CDR1 PRHDT, CDR2 FYEKMQ (reference sequence). The CDR3 loop reads CASSLAEDYEQYF. DNA of the CDR3: TGTGCCAGCAGTCTAGCGGAGGACTACGAGCAGTACTTC.

This clone appeared a few times. The rearrangement uses TRBV15 and TRBJ1-2; weak D call: TRBD1 (6 bases). Germline CDR1 and CDR2: LNHNV and YYDKDF (reference sequence). The V and J ends lost 0 bases and 4 bases respectively, with 12 bases between them. The CDR3 loop spans 15 amino acids. DNA of the CDR3: TGTGCCACCAGCAGAGAAGGGACACGGTCCTATGGCTACACCTTC. Its protein product is CATSREGTRSYGYTF.

The V gene is TRBV6-5, the J gene TRBJ2-1; D possibly uses TRBD1 or TRBD2 (6 bases each). Trimming took off 6 bases at V and 9 bases at J, with 15 bases between the two ends. CDR1 MNHEY and CDR2 SVGAGI come from the germline V gene. This CDR3 has 13 residues. The CDR3 nucleotides read TGTGCCAGCAGGCGGCAACAGGGAGGTGAGCAGTTCTTC. Its translation: CASRRQQGGEQFF.

The chain couples TRBV28 to TRBJ1-2; TRBD1 matches at 11 bases. The CDR3 runs to 17 residues. Per germline, CDR1 MDHEN and CDR2 SYDVKM. V was pared by 3 bases and J by 0 bases, with 6 bases of the junction left unmatched. CDR3 sequence reads: CASSFGQGAGANYGYTF. The DNA of the CDR3 is TGTGCCAGCAGTTTCGGACAGGGGGCCGGGGCTAACTATGGCTACACCTTC.

This chain links TRBV2 with TRBJ2-3, with D unresolved. There are 15 residues in the CDR3. The germline V and J ends were trimmed by 3 bases and 0 bases, with 10 bases remaining between them. Germline CDR1 reads SNHLY; CDR2 reads FYNNEI. The CDR3 bases are TGTGCCAGCAGTGATGGCAGTCCTAGCACAGATACGCAGTATTTT. This translates into CASSDGSPSTDTQYF.

The V gene is TRBV27, the J gene TRBJ1-2, with TRBD1 matching over 9 bases. The CDR3 extends over 15 amino acids. Per germline, CDR1 MNHEY and CDR2 SMNVEV (reference sequence). V lost 2 bases and J lost 7; bases outside the gene matches: 8. The CDR3 sequence is CASSLRKQGAGGYTF. The CDR3 DNA follows: TGTGCCAGCAGTTTACGCAAACAGGGGGCGGGTGGCTACACCTTC.

V and J are TRBV18 and TRBJ2-6; 10 bases align to TRBD2. CDR1 is KGHSH and CDR2 is LQKENI in the germline V gene. The CDR3 loop spans 18 amino acids. Unmatched junction bases numbered 8, after V lost 6 bases and J lost 0 bases. The CDR3 reads CASSQGLAESSGANVLTF. CDR3 coding DNA: TGTGCCAGCTCCCAAGGACTAGCGGAAAGCTCTGGGGCCAACGTCCTGACTTTC.

CDR3 nucleotides: TGTGCCAGCAGCTTACGACAGGGGGCTATTGATACGCAGTATTTT. The encoded protein is CASSLRQGAIDTQYF. V is TRBV11-2 and J is TRBJ2-3; 10 bases align to TRBD1. This CDR3 contains 15 residues. J gave up 6 bases and V 2 bases, and 5 bases lay outside the gene matches. CDR1 is SGHAT and CDR2 is FQNNGV in the germline V gene.